This passage covers 25 T cell receptor beta chains from one sample sequenced in a study of monozygotic twins with inflammatory bowel disease. TCRdb re-called the 5' RACE reads; every CDR3 protein appears as one record, without DNA. Here the sample table reports roughly 160,000 distinct CDR3 sequences. The material sequenced was blood. The receptors stem from a human donor with ulcerative colitis or Crohn's disease, or a healthy co-twin of an affected twin (not recorded which).

The rearrangement links TRBV10-3 to TRBJ2-7; lacking DNA, the TRBD1 call made by TCRdb goes unchecked. Germline V gene data show CDR1 as ENHRY and CDR2 as SYGVKD. There are 16 residues in the CDR3. CDR3 sequence reads: CAISEATGWDSYEQYF.

The chain recombines TRBV5-1 with TRBJ2-5; TCRdb outputs TRBD1, but without DNA this stays unchecked. This CDR3 comprises 13 residues. Germline V CDR1 and CDR2: SGHRS, YFSETQ. This CDR3 reads CASSYEGGETQYF.

The chain recombines TRBV20-1 with TRBJ1-1; TCRdb's D call of TRBD1 is untestable without DNA. The CDR3 runs to 15 residues. Germline values: CDR1 DFQATT, CDR2 SNEGSKA (reference sequence). CDR3 protein: CSAVLGQSIGTEAFF.

The CDR3 sequence is CASSPPVATDTQYF. The rearrangement joins TRBV18 to TRBJ2-3. CDR1 and CDR2 from the germline V gene are KGHSH and LQKENI. The CDR3 spans 14 residues.

The rearrangement uses TRBV11-2 and TRBJ2-7; TCRdb picks TRBD1, but there is no DNA to check that call. CDR1 SGHAT and CDR2 FQNNGV come from the germline V gene. CDR3 size: 14 residues. The CDR3 loop reads CASSSNYGGREQYF.

This rearrangement joins TRBV5-6 to TRBJ2-1. Germline V gene sequence: CDR1 SGHDT, CDR2 YYEEEE. The CDR3 is 14 residues long. The CDR3 here is CASSRISLYNEQFF.

The chain uses TRBV20-1 and TRBJ2-1; the TCRdb D gene call, TRBD1, has no DNA to confirm it. Germline assignment: CDR1 DFQATT and CDR2 SNEGSKA (reference sequence). The CDR3 is 13 amino acids. The CDR3 is CRWDGSSYNEQFF.

The chain recombines TRBV20-1 with TRBJ2-2; TCRdb's D call, TRBD2, is unchecked because there is no DNA. The CDR3 contains 15 residues. Germline V gives CDR1 DFQATT, CDR2 SNEGSKA (reference sequence). The CDR3 spells CSARKRGGRGGELFF.

The chain joins TRBV12-3 or TRBV12-4 to TRBJ2-5; TCRdb selects TRBD1, and the lack of DNA leaves this call unchecked. The CDR3 contains 16 residues. The CDR3 sequence: CASSTMGRGPWETQYF.

This sequence joins TRBV10-3 and TRBJ1-1. CDR3 size: 11 residues. Germline lookup yields CDR1 ENHRY and CDR2 SYGVKD. The CDR3 loop reads CAIGDSTEAFF.

The CDR3 sequence is CASRLTGSLPGSEQYF. The chain employs TRBV5-1 and TRBJ2-7; TCRdb indicates TRBD1, and absent DNA this call remains unverified. The CDR3 has 16 amino acids. Looked up from germline, CDR1 is SGHRS and CDR2 is YFSETQ.

V and J are TRBV7-2 and TRBJ2-1; there is no DNA to check the TCRdb D call of TRBD2. The CDR3 length is 15 residues. Germline V gives CDR1 SGHTA, CDR2 FQGNSA. CDR3 residues: CASSLQDFAGNEQFF. Full variable domain (remainder filled in from reference TRBV7-2 and TRBJ2-1): GAGVSQSPSNKVTEKGKDVELRCDPISGHTALYWYRQSLGQGLEFLIYFQGNSAPDKSGLPSDRFSAERTGGSVSTLTIQRTQQEDSAVYLCASSLQDFAGNEQFFGPGTRLTVL.

This chain uses TRBV6-1 with TRBJ2-7; there is no DNA to check the TCRdb D call of TRBD1. CDR1 is MNHNS, CDR2 SASEGT, per germline. The CDR3 is made up of 14 amino acids. The CDR3 loop reads CASSRDREFYEQYF.

The rearrangement joins TRBV28 to TRBJ2-7; TCRdb names TRBD1, which stays unverified in the absence of DNA. The CDR3 spans 12 residues. Germline V gene data show CDR1 as MDHEN and CDR2 as SYDVKM. The CDR3 sequence: CASRRQSYEQYF.

The V and J genes are TRBV2 and TRBJ1-2. Germline CDR1 SNHLY, CDR2 FYNNEI. This CDR3 is built from 13 residues. The CDR3 here is CASTEPNLWGYTF.

This chain links TRBV29-1 with TRBJ1-1. This CDR3 spans 11 amino acids. Germline V gene sequence: CDR1 SQVTM, CDR2 ANQGSEA. The CDR3 sequence: CSVELNTEAFF.

The rearrangement uses TRBV7-2 and TRBJ1-2; TCRdb's assignment of TRBD1 cannot be checked, as there is no DNA. The CDR3 sequence is 15 residues long. CDR1 SGHTA and CDR2 FQGNSA come from the germline V gene. The CDR3 sequence: CASSPTGAFNYGYTF. The variable domain in full, with the rest retrieved from reference TRBV7-2 and TRBJ1-2, is GAGVSQSPSNKVTEKGKDVELRCDPISGHTALYWYRQSLGQGLEFLIYFQGNSAPDKSGLPSDRFSAERTGGSVSTLTIQRTQQEDSAVYLCASSPTGAFNYGYTFGSGTRLTVV.

The V gene is TRBV20-1, the J gene TRBJ2-4. From germline, CDR1 is DFQATT and CDR2 SNEGSKA (reference sequence). CDR3 length: 12 residues. CDR3 protein: CSAFNRDNIQYF.

V is TRBV5-1 and J is TRBJ1-4. The CDR3 has 14 amino acids. Germline V CDR1 and CDR2: SGHRS, YFSETQ. This chain's CDR3 is CASSQLGTNEKLFF.

The V call is TRBV15, the J call TRBJ2-7; TCRdb picks TRBD2, but there is no DNA to check that call. CDR1 and CDR2 from the germline V gene are LNHNV and YYDKDF (reference sequence). This CDR3 region has 15 residues. The CDR3 region is CATSRFRLAGVLQYF. Using reference TRBV15 and TRBJ2-7 for the parts outside the CDR3, the full variable domain is DAMVIQNPRYQVTQFGKPVTLSCSQTLNHNVMYWYQQKSSQAPKLLFHYYDKDFNNEADTPDNFQSRRPNTSFCFLDIRSPGLGDTAMYLCATSRFRLAGVLQYFGPGTRLTVT.

This rearrangement joins TRBV9 to TRBJ2-7; TCRdb reports TRBD1, a call that lacks DNA to check it against. From germline, CDR1 is SGDLS and CDR2 YYNGEE. The CDR3 runs to 15 residues. CDR3 residues: CASSLGQTKGYEQYF.

This chain connects TRBV6-1 to TRBJ1-3; checking the TCRdb D call of TRBD1 is not possible without DNA. From germline, CDR1 is MNHNS and CDR2 SASEGT. The CDR3 length is 14 residues. This CDR3 reads CARTIREAGNTIYF.

This chain connects TRBV7-2 to TRBJ2-4; as DNA is missing, the TRBD1 call by TCRdb cannot be tested. CDR1 is SGHTA and CDR2 is FQGNSA in the germline V gene. The CDR3 length is 14 residues. This CDR3 is CASSTQGGKNIQYF.

This chain links TRBV21-1 with TRBJ1-5. TRBV21-1 is an annotated pseudogene. The CDR3 extends over 16 amino acids. CDR3 protein: CASSNHTGATNQPQHF.

The rearrangement links TRBV4-1 to TRBJ1-2; TCRdb designates TRBD1, a call that cannot be tested without DNA. CDR3 length: 15 residues. Germline V gene data show CDR1 as MGHRA and CDR2 as YSYEKL. The CDR3 here is CASSHLNRVNYGYTF.